Sequencing of this TCR beta chain was carried out in a study of cytomegalovirus exposure and HLA in healthy donors. Findings of the study overall: Specificity of three CMV-associated chains for CMV antigens was verified in vitro.

On this clone itself: What it binds is not known.

A multiplex PCR was run with 60 Vbeta primers and 13 Jbeta primers. Per the study methods: An analysis performed later counted 81 million or so unique TCR beta chains (roughly 11 million of them shared). Sequencing was performed with immunoSEQ multiplex PCR; in TCRdb, only in-frame clones are kept and a portion is missing. V, J and clone size reflect that table, while D and trimming were determined from the DNA. The data show approximately 210,000 clones, around 87% seen once. This CDR3 comprises 15 residues. Trimming took off 3 bases at V and 1 base at J, with 12 bases between the two ends. The V gene's germline CDR1 is KGHSH and CDR2 LQKENI. Healthy bone marrow donors made up the donors.

The sample taken for sequencing was PBMCs. The chain links TRBV18 to TRBJ2-5; D may be TRBD1 (6 bases). The sequence was collected from a woman aged 18-29 years in good health and CMV-seronegative. The CDR3 DNA reads TGTGCCAGCTCACCGTACAGGGCCCGCCAAGAGACCCAGTACTTC. Its protein product is CASSPYRARQETQYF.